This passage covers 27 T cell receptor beta chains from one sample sequenced in a study of T cell changes during pregnancy in multiple sclerosis. TCRdb's table, derived via immunoSEQ multiplex PCR, lists solely in-frame clones and lacks some. The sample shows about 100,000 clones, 80% to 95% of them seen only once. Sequencing was performed on peripheral blood, taken after pregnancy. Source of these receptors: a female donor with multiple sclerosis, enrolled in a pregnancy study.

The sample holds one count of this clone. The chain uses TRBV19 and TRBJ2-1, with D perhaps matching TRBD1 (6 bases). This CDR3 region has 14 residues. Germline CDR1 LNHDA, CDR2 SQIVND (reference sequence). With 3 bases removed from V and 5 bases from J, the gap between germline ends came to 11 bases. CDR3 loop: CASSMWDKNNEQFF. CDR3 coding DNA: TGTGCCAGTAGTATGTGGGACAAAAACAATGAGCAGTTCTTC.

J is TRBJ2-7 and V is TRBV9; D is perhaps TRBD2 (6 bases). Trimming shortened V by 0 bases and J by 4 bases, and 11 bases separated the two germline ends. CDR3 length: 14 amino acids. Germline V gives CDR1 SGDLS, CDR2 YYNGEE. CDR3: CASSVAGRGYEQYF. The CDR3 DNA follows: TGTGCCAGCAGCGTAGCCGGGAGAGGGTACGAGCAGTACTTC.

CDR3 bases: TGTGCCATCAGTGAGTCTAGACTGAAGTCCTACAATGAGCAGTTCTTC. Its protein product is CAISESRLKSYNEQFF. The genes are TRBV10-3 and TRBJ2-1; unclear D gene. Trimming stripped 0 bases from V and 1 base from J, with 10 bases between. From germline, CDR1 is ENHRY and CDR2 SYGVKD. This CDR3 contains 16 residues.

The chain is built from TRBV13 and TRBJ2-1; 7 bases are shared with TRBD2. Germline V gene data show CDR1 as PRHDT and CDR2 as FYEKMQ (reference sequence). The V gene end was trimmed by 7 bases and the J gene end by 8 bases; junction bases not matched to a gene: 23. This CDR3 has 18 amino acids. Written as DNA, the CDR3 is TGTGCCAGCACCCTTATGCAGGGTGGGACTATCACAGCCCATGAGCAGTTCTTC. Protein sequence: CASTLMQGGTITAHEQFF.

DNA of the CDR3: TGTGCCAGCAGTTACTCCGGGACAGGGATGAACACTGAAGCTTTCTTT. Residues: CASSYSGTGMNTEAFF. The V gene is TRBV6-5, the J gene TRBJ1-1; 9 positions agree with TRBD1. This CDR3 region has 16 residues. V dropped 0 bases and J dropped 0; count of bases not matched to a gene: 2. Germline V gene sequence: CDR1 MNHEY, CDR2 SVGAGI.

The CDR3 nucleotides are TGCAGTGCTAGTATTGAAGCTTTCTTT. Its translation is CSASIEAFF. This chain connects TRBV20-1 to TRBJ1-1; no firm D call. The CDR3 has 9 amino acids. Germline-derived CDR1 and CDR2 are DFQATT and SNEGSKA (reference sequence). Trimming removed 3 bases from V and 7 bases from J, with 3 bases in between.

The genes are TRBV30 and TRBJ2-5; 8 bases fit TRBD2. The germline V gene encodes CDR1 GTSNPN and CDR2 SVGIG (reference sequence). After removal of 3 bases from V and 1 base from J, the junction contained 7 bases not matched to a gene. This CDR3 is 15 amino acids long. The CDR3 DNA reads TGTGCCTGGAGCGGGGGGGGAGGGGCCCAAGAGACCCAGTACTTC. Translation gives CAWSGGGGAQETQYF. The complete variable domain, with remaining parts taken from reference TRBV30 and TRBJ2-5, reads SQTIHQWPATLVQPVGSPLSLECTVEGTSNPNLYWYRQAAGRGLQLLFYSVGIGQISSEVPQNLSASRPQDRQFILSSKKLLLSDSGFYLCAWSGGGGAQETQYFGPGTRLLVL.

This clone is a singleton in its sample. The rearrangement uses TRBV28 and TRBJ1-6; D perhaps matches TRBD1 (6 bases). Trimming pared 5 bases from V and 9 bases from J, leaving 23 bases between. Germline V gene lookup returns CDR1 MDHEN and CDR2 SYDVKM. This CDR3 has 17 residues. CDR3 nucleotide sequence: TGTGCCAGCAGTCCCTCACAGGGCCTCCAAGGCATTTCACCCCTCCACTTT. It is translated as CASSPSQGLQGISPLHF.

The V call is TRBV27, the J call TRBJ2-2, with D perhaps matching TRBD2 (6 bases). The germline gives CDR1 MNHEY, CDR2 SMNVEV (reference sequence). This CDR3 spans 14 amino acids. V was pared by 5 bases and J by 5 bases, with 12 bases between. The CDR3 bases are TGTGCCAGCAGTCTCGGACGGGGGACCGGGGAGCTGTTTTTT. Its translation: CASSLGRGTGELFF.

The rearrangement links TRBV18 to TRBJ1-1; weak D call: TRBD1 (5 bases). The V gene lost 4 bases and the J gene lost 5 bases, with 8 bases spanning the gap. Germline V lookup: CDR1 KGHSH, CDR2 LQKENI. CDR3 size: 12 residues. CDR3 bases: TGTGCCAGCTCACTAGGGGATACTGAAGCTTTCTTT. This sequence encodes CASSLGDTEAFF.

The CDR3 DNA follows: TGTGCCAGCAGTTATACAGGTTCCTACGAGCAGTACTTC. Amino acids: CASSYTGSYEQYF. V is TRBV2 and J is TRBJ2-7; perhaps TRBD1 as D (5 bases). Trimming cost V 5 bases and J 1 base, with 9 bases left between them. The CDR3 extends over 13 amino acids. Germline loops: CDR1 SNHLY, CDR2 FYNNEI. The entire variable domain, with the rest obtained from reference TRBV2 and TRBJ2-7, is as follows: EPEVTQTPSHQVTQMGQEVILRCVPISNHLYFYWYRQILGQKVEFLVSFYNNEISEKSEIFDDQFSVERPDGSNFTLKIRSTKLEDSAMYFCASSYTGSYEQYFGPGTRLTVT.

A note on this clone: A junction end diverges from the germline sequence, so it may reflect a read error. This sequence joins TRBV2 and TRBJ2-7; TRBD1 agrees at 8 bases. Germline V gives CDR1 SNHLY, CDR2 FYNNEI. The CDR3 runs to 19 residues. CDR3 protein: CASSEDYFRGRANPYEQYF. The CDR3 bases are TGTGCCAGCAGCGAAGATTATTTCAGGGGGCGGGCGAATCCCTACGAGCAGTACTTC.

V usage is TRBV9 and J usage is TRBJ2-7, with D perhaps matching TRBD2 (5 bases). CDR3 length: 16 residues. Germline values: CDR1 SGDLS, CDR2 YYNGEE. Trimming pared 0 bases from V and 2 bases from J, leaving 15 bases between. The CDR3 DNA sequence: TGTGCCAGCAGCGTAGAGGACTCAAGGCGGGCCTACGAGCAGTACTTC. Residues: CASSVEDSRRAYEQYF.

CDR3: CASSTGTGTVYEQYF. CDR3 bases: TGTGCCAGCAGCACCGGGACAGGGACCGTCTACGAGCAGTACTTC. The rearrangement links TRBV6-6 to TRBJ2-7; TRBD1 matches at 9 bases. Germline CDR1 MNHNY, CDR2 SVGAGI (reference sequence). CDR3 length: 15 amino acids. V shed 6 bases and J 3 bases; nucleotides not matched to a gene: 9.

This clone was found once. The rearrangement uses TRBV2 and TRBJ2-3; D may be TRBD2 (5 bases). This CDR3 is 16 amino acids long. Germline assignment: CDR1 SNHLY and CDR2 FYNNEI. V was pared by 2 bases and J by 0 bases, with 12 bases between. The CDR3 region is CASSERRDPSTDTQYF. The CDR3 bases are TGTGCCAGCAGTGAAAGACGGGATCCTAGCACAGATACGCAGTATTTT.

The chain carries TRBV6-5 and TRBJ2-7; tentatively, D is TRBD2 (5 bases). CDR1 and CDR2 (germline): MNHEY, SVGAGI. This CDR3 has 16 residues. The germline V and J ends were trimmed by 0 bases and 2 bases, with 14 bases remaining between them. Written as DNA, the CDR3 is TGTGCCAGCAGTTACTCGAACCGCCGCGGGCCCTACGAGCAGTACTTC. It encodes CASSYSNRRGPYEQYF.

V usage is TRBV9 and J usage is TRBJ2-7; D remains ambiguous. Per the germline V gene, CDR1 is SGDLS and CDR2 is YYNGEE. V dropped 0 bases and J dropped 2 bases, with 12 bases sitting between them. The CDR3 runs to 15 residues. CDR3 region: CASSVGVRPPYEQYF. The CDR3 DNA sequence: TGTGCCAGCAGCGTAGGAGTCAGGCCCCCCTACGAGCAGTACTTC.

This clone occurred a few times. The junction departs from germline at one end; a sequencing error may be responsible. This chain uses TRBV20-1 with TRBJ1-6, with D tentatively TRBD1 (6 bases). The CDR3 covers 11 residues. Germline-derived CDR1 and CDR2 are DFQATT and SNEGSKA (reference sequence). CDR3 sequence: CSAREAGALYF. For the CDR3, the DNA is TGCAGTGCTAGAGAGGCAGGGGCCCTATACTTT.

This clone was seen a single time. V and J are TRBV5-1 and TRBJ1-1; tentative D call: TRBD1 (5 bases). Trimming stripped 4 bases from V and 0 bases from J, with 13 bases between. The CDR3 has 15 residues. Germline V gene lookup returns CDR1 SGHRS and CDR2 YFSETQ. The CDR3 nucleotides are TGCGCCAGCAGCCCGGTTCAGGGTATGAACACTGAAGCTTTCTTT. Protein: CASSPVQGMNTEAFF.

The chain links TRBV7-2 to TRBJ1-1; perhaps TRBD1 as D (6 bases). This CDR3 region has 14 residues. CDR1 is SGHTA and CDR2 is FQGNSA in the germline V gene. V lost 5 bases to trimming and J lost 0 bases, with 10 bases between them. CDR3 sequence: CASSVDRLNTEAFF. CDR3 bases: TGTGCCAGCAGCGTCGACAGGCTGAACACTGAAGCTTTCTTT.

The chain links TRBV10-3 to TRBJ2-1; tentative D call: TRBD2 (5 bases). The CDR3 sequence is 15 residues long. Trimming pared 3 bases from V and 0 bases from J, leaving 9 bases between. Germline V gene lookup returns CDR1 ENHRY and CDR2 SYGVKD. CDR3 bases: TGTGCCATCAGTGATTCGGGGAACTCCTACAATGAGCAGTTCTTC. This encodes CAISDSGNSYNEQFF.

V and J are TRBV10-2 and TRBJ1-2; 7 nucleotides align to TRBD1. Germline loops: CDR1 WSHSY, CDR2 SAAADI. The CDR3 is 13 amino acids. V lost 2 bases to trimming and J lost 3 bases; unmatched junction nucleotides: 0. DNA for the CDR3: TGCGCCAGCAGTGAGGACAGGGACTATGGCTACACCTTC. Translation: CASSEDRDYGYTF.

The CDR3 DNA sequence: TGTGCCAGCCGATCGGTAGAGGGCCACACCTACAATGAGCAGTTCTTC. Translated, it gives CASRSVEGHTYNEQFF. The J gene is TRBJ2-1, the V gene TRBV25-1; perhaps TRBD2 as D (5 bases). Germline CDR1 is MGHDK and CDR2 is SYGVNS. The V and J ends lost 8 bases and 2 bases respectively, with 19 bases between them. The CDR3 is made up of 16 amino acids.

The J gene is TRBJ2-7, the V gene TRBV11-3, with 10 bases identical to TRBD1. In germline, CDR1 is SGHNT, CDR2 YENEEA. CDR3 length: 15 residues. J lost 5 bases, V lost 4 bases, and 8 bases had no gene match. The CDR3 protein is CASSSPGQGVHEQYF. Here the CDR3 DNA reads TGTGCCAGCAGCTCACCCGGACAGGGGGTACACGAGCAGTACTTC.

The chain carries TRBV18 and TRBJ2-7; D is ambiguous. Germline CDR1 and CDR2: KGHSH and LQKENI. This CDR3 is 14 amino acids long. The V end lost 0 bases, the J end lost 0 bases, and 6 bases lay between the germline ends. The CDR3 region is CASSPPHSSYEQYF. CDR3 sequence (DNA): TGTGCCAGCTCACCACCCCACAGCTCCTACGAGCAGTACTTC.

This clone was detected ten times or more. The J gene is TRBJ2-2, the V gene TRBV6-4; D may be TRBD1 (6 bases). V shed 6 bases and J shed 5 bases, with 13 bases lying between them. The CDR3 is 14 residues long. Germline CDR1 is MRHNA and CDR2 is SNTAGT. Written as DNA, the CDR3 is TGTGCCAGCAGCCGGGACATAGGGACCGGGGAGCTGTTTTTT. The encoded protein is CASSRDIGTGELFF.

This chain joins TRBV11-2 and TRBJ2-7; TRBD1 agrees at 9 bases. This CDR3 spans 14 amino acids. Germline V lookup: CDR1 SGHAT, CDR2 FQNNGV. With V trimmed by 5 bases and J by 4 bases, 6 bases remained unmatched. The CDR3 loop reads CASSVGTGIYEQYF. The CDR3 bases are TGTGCCAGCAGCGTTGGGACAGGGATTTACGAGCAGTACTTC.